A selection of T cell receptor beta chains follows, all from one sample in a study of CD8+CD57+ T cells in acquired aplastic anemia. MiXCR, applied by TCRdb to the reads, yields one record per CDR3 protein. This table holds around 430,000 distinct CDR3 sequences, around 30% found once. The sequencing input was sorted CD4+, CD8+, or CD8+CD57+ T cells (not recorded which) from PBMCs. The receptors stem from a human donor with aplastic anemia. CDR3s include the opening cysteine and the closing phenylalanine or tryptophan. A D gene is named only where the DNA matches it firmly. The listing skips clone size in some rows; elsewhere it reads once, few, many or a size class.

abundance	v_gene	j_gene	d_gene	CDR3nt	CDR3aa
few	TRBV4-3	TRBJ1-3	.	TGCGCCAGCAGCCAAGATCGGGGGTACTCTGGAAACACCATATATTTT	CASSQDRGYSGNTIYF
few	TRBV2	TRBJ1-2	TRBD1	TGTGCCAGCAGCTATATACTCGAGACAGGGTATGGCTACACCTTC	CASSYILETGYGYTF
.	TRBV4-1	TRBJ1-4	.	TGCGCCAGCAGCCTTACCGAGGGAACTAATGAAAAACTGTTTTTT	CASSLTEGTNEKLFF
.	TRBV5-1	TRBJ1-2	TRBD1	TGCGCCAGCAGCTTGATAAGACAGGGAGGGGACTACACCTTC	CASSLIRQGGDYTF
few	TRBV6-5	TRBJ1-1	.	TGTGCCAGCAGTTACGGGGAAATGAACACTGAAGCTTTCTTT	CASSYGEMNTEAFF
many	TRBV7-9	TRBJ1-5	.	TGTGCCAGCAGCAAAGCCTCAGGGATTAAGGGCAATCAGCCCCAGCATTTT	CASSKASGIKGNQPQHF
many	TRBV24-1	TRBJ1-5	TRBD1	TGTGCCACCAGTGATTCAGGGGGCTGGAATCAGCCCCAGCATTTT	CATSDSGGWNQPQHF
.	TRBV2	TRBJ2-1	.	TGTGCCACCCTTAGCGGAAATGAGCAGTTCTTC	CATLSGNEQFF
many	TRBV2	TRBJ2-7	.	TGTGCCAGCAGTGAAGATACCTACGAGCAGTACTTC	CASSEDTYEQYF
.	TRBV20-1	TRBJ1-5	.	TGCAGTGCTAGCTCTTCGGAATTACCTAGCAATCAGCCCCAGCATTTT	CSASSSELPSNQPQHF
many	TRBV19	TRBJ1-2	.	TGTGCCAGTAGTATTCCCCTGGGAAGGGGCAGTGGCTACACCTTC	CASSIPLGRGSGYTF
few	TRBV13	TRBJ1-5	.	TGTGCCAGCAGCCCAGCTCGGGGGGGGCCCCAGCATTTT	CASSPARGGPQHF
once	TRBV24-1	TRBJ2-1	TRBD2	TGTGCCACCAAAGCGGGAGGGGGCTACAATGAGCAGTTCTTC	CATKAGGGYNEQFF
.	TRBV2	TRBJ1-1	.	TGTGCCAGCAGCTTCCAGCGGGGATTCGCTTTCTTT	CASSFQRGFAFF
.	TRBV5-8	TRBJ1-5	TRBD1	TGTGCCAGCAGCTTCCGGGGACAGGGGGAGCCCCAGCATTTT	CASSFRGQGEPQHF
.	TRBV6-5	TRBJ1-2	TRBD1	TGTGCCAGCAGTTACTCCGGGATCACAGGGGCCGACTATGGCTACACCTTC	CASSYSGITGADYGYTF
many	TRBV7-3	TRBJ2-1	.	TGTGCCAGCAGCTTGGGCAGCAGTTCATACAATGAGCAGTTCTTC	CASSLGSSSYNEQFF
.	TRBV5-1	TRBJ2-5	TRBD2	TGCGCCAGCAGCTTGGCTGCTAGCGGCAAAGAGACCCAGTACTTC	CASSLAASGKETQYF
few	TRBV6-1	TRBJ1-2	.	TGTGCCAGCAGCCCTCAGCTGGGGCCTCTGAGCGGCTACACCTTC	CASSPQLGPLSGYTF
few	TRBV6-1	TRBJ2-3	.	TGTGCCAGCAGCCTAATGGATACGCAGTATTTT	CASSLMDTQYF
.	TRBV10-2	TRBJ2-7	.	TGCGCCAGCAGACAGGGCGAACACGAGCAGTACTTC	CASRQGEHEQYF
many	TRBV6-1	TRBJ1-2	.	TGTGCCAGTTTACAGGGATCTAACTATGGCTACACCTTC	CASLQGSNYGYTF
.	TRBV6-1	TRBJ1-1	.	TGTGCCACCCTTACCGGGAACACTGAAGCTTTCTTT	CATLTGNTEAFF
.	TRBV7-9	TRBJ2-7	TRBD2	TGTGCCAGCAGCTTAGCCGGGACTACCTACGAGCAGTACTTC	CASSLAGTTYEQYF
.	TRBV6-1	TRBJ2-7	.	TGTGCCAGCCTAACATCGAACTCCTACGAGCAGTACTTC	CASLTSNSYEQYF
few	TRBV5-1	TRBJ2-1	.	TGCGCCAGCAGCTTGAGAGCTGGGACGGGGGACCACAATGAGCAGTTCTTC	CASSLRAGTGDHNEQFF
.	TRBV6-1	TRBJ2-2	TRBD1	TGTGCCAGCAACACCGGGACAGGGAGCACCGGGGAGCTGTTTTTT	CASNTGTGSTGELFF
.	TRBV4-1	TRBJ2-7	.	TGCGCCAGCAGCCAGACAGGTTTGTCCTACGAGCAGTACTTC	CASSQTGLSYEQYF
.	TRBV27	TRBJ1-4	TRBD1	TGTGCCAGCAGTGTAGACAGGGTTCGTGAAAAACTGTTTTTT	CASSVDRVREKLFF
.	TRBV2	TRBJ2-7	.	TGTGCCAGCAAAGGAGGGACCTACGCCTACGAGCAGTACTTC	CASKGGTYAYEQYF
.	TRBV7-3	TRBJ2-7	TRBD2	TGTGCCAGCAGCGCCGGGGGGAAGCAGTACTTC	CASSAGGKQYF
many	TRBV7-8	TRBJ1-2	.	TGTGCCAGCAGCTTCTTGCACGGCCGCTATGGCTACACCTTC	CASSFLHGRYGYTF
few	TRBV11-2	TRBJ1-2	TRBD1	TGTGCCAGCAGCTCCTATACCGGGACAGACTATGGCTACACCTTC	CASSSYTGTDYGYTF
many	TRBV15	TRBJ1-5	.	TGTGCCACCAGCAGCGGGCATAATAGCAATCAGCCCCAGCATTTT	CATSSGHNSNQPQHF
.	TRBV10-3	TRBJ2-7	.	TGTGCCATCAGTGTATCCGGGACCCGGGGCGAGCAGTACTTC	CAISVSGTRGEQYF
.	TRBV9	TRBJ2-5	.	TGTGCCAACAGCGTAGGAACACACCAAGAGACCCAGTACTTC	CANSVGTHQETQYF
.	TRBV7-7	TRBJ2-1	.	TGTGCCAGCAGCTTAGCTCCAGGCGGCAACAATGAGCAGTTCTTC	CASSLAPGGNNEQFF
.	TRBV7-3	TRBJ2-2	.	TGTGCCAGCAGCGCCCTTGCGGGGCGGACCGGGGAGCTGTTTTTT	CASSALAGRTGELFF
few	TRBV29-1	TRBJ2-1	TRBD2	TGCAGCGATATGGGACTAGCGGGGGGATACAATGAGCAGTTCTTC	CSDMGLAGGYNEQFF
.	TRBV5-1	TRBJ1-1	.	TGCGCCAGCAGCAAATGGGGGCAGGGAGACACTGAAGCTTTCTTT	CASSKWGQGDTEAFF